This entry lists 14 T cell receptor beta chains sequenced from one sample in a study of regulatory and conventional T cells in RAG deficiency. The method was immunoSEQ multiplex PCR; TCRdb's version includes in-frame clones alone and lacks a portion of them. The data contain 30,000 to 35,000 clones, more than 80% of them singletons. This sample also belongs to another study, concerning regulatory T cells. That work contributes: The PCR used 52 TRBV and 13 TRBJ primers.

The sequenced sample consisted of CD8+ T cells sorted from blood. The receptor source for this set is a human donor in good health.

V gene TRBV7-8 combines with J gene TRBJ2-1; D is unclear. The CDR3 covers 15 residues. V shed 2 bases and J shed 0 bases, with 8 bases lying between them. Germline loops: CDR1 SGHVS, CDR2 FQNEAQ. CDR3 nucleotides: TGTGCCAGCAGCTTACTGTCCAGCTCCTACAATGAGCAGTTCTTC. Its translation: CASSLLSSSYNEQFF.

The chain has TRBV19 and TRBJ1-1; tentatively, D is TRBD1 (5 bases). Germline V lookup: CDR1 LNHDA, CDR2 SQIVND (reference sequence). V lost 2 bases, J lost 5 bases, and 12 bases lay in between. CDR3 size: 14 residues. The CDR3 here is CASSIRDGGTEAFF. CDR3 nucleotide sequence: TGTGCCAGTAGTATACGGGACGGAGGGACTGAAGCTTTCTTT.

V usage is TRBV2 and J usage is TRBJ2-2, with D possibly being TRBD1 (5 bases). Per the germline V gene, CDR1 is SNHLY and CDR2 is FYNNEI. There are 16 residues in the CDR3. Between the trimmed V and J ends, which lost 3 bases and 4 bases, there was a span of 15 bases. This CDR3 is CASSDGWGSFTGELFF. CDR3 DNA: TGTGCCAGCAGTGATGGTTGGGGCAGCTTCACCGGGGAGCTGTTTTTT.

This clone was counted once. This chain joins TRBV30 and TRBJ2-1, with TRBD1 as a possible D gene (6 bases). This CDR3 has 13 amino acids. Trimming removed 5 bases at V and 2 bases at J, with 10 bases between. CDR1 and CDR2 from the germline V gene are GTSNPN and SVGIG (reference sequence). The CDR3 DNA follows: TGTGCCTGGTATGGGGGCACCTACAATGAGCAGTTCTTC. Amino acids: CAWYGGTYNEQFF.

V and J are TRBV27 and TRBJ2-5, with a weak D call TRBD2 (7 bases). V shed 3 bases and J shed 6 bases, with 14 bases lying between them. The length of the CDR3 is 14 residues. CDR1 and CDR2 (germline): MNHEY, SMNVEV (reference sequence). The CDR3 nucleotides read TGTGCCAGCAGTTTTTTAGGGGGGGAGCAGACCCAGTACTTC. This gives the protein CASSFLGGEQTQYF.

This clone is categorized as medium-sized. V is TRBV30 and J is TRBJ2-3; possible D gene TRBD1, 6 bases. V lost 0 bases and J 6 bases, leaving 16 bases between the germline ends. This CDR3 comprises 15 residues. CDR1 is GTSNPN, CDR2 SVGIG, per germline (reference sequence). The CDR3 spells CAWSVGGPGGDTQYF. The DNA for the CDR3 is TGTGCCTGGAGTGTAGGCGGGCCTGGGGGCGATACGCAGTATTTT.

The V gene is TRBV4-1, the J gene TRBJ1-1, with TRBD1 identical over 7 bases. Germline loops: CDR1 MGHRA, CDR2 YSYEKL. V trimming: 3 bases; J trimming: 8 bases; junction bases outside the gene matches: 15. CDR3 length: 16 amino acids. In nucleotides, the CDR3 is TGCGCCAGCAGCCAGGAACCGGGACAGCCAACAAAGGAAGCTTTCTTT. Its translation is CASSQEPGQPTKEAFF.

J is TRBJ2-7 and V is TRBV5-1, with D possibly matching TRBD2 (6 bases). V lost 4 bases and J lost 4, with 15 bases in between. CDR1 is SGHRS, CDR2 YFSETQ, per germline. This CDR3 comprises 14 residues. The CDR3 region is CASSSRVGLYEQYF. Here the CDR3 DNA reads TGCGCCAGCAGCAGTCGCGTAGGACTATACGAGCAGTACTTC.

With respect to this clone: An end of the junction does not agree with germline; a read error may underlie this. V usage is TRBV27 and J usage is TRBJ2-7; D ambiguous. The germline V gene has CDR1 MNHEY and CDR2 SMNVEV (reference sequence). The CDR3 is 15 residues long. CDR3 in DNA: TGTGCCAGCAGTTCGATCCCGACAAGCCACTACGGGCAGTACTTC. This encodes CASSSIPTSHYGQYF.

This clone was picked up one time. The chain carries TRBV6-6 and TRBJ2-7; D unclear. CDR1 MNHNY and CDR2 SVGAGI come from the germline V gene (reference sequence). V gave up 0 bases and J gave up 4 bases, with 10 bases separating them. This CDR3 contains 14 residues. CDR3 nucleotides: TGTGCCAGCAGTTACTCGGGCCTAGGATACGAGCAGTACTTC. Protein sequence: CASSYSGLGYEQYF.

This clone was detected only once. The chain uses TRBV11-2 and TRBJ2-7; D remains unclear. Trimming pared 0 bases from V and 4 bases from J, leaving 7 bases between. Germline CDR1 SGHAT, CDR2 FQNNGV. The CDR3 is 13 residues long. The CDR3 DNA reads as TGTGCCAGCAGCTTAGAAAGGGATTACGAGCAGTACTTC. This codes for CASSLERDYEQYF.

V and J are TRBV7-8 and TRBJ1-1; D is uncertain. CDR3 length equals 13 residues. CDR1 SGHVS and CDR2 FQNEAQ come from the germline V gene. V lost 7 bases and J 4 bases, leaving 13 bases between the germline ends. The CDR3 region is CASNDRLATEAFF. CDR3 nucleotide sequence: TGTGCCAGCAACGACCGCTTAGCCACTGAAGCTTTCTTT.

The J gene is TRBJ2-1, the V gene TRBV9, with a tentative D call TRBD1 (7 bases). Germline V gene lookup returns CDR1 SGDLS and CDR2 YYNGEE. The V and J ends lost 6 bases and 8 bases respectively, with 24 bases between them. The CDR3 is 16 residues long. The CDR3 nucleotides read TGTGCCAGCAACCCAGCCGAGCAGGGGGGAATCGATGAGCAGTTCTTC. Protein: CASNPAEQGGIDEQFF.

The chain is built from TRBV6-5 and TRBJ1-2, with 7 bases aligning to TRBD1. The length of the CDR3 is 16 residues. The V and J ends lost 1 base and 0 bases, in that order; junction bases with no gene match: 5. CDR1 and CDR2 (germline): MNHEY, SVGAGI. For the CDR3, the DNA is TGTGCCAGCAGTTACTGGCCGACAGGGCCTAACTATGGCTACACCTTC. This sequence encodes CASSYWPTGPNYGYTF.